This TCR beta chain appears in the sequencing data of a study of liver allograft versus peripheral blood T cells. The wider study: Within transplanted livers, the T cell receptor repertoires were examined and compared against the repertoires present in the peripheral blood of liver transplant recipients.

This clonotype is categorized as hyperexpanded. TCRdb itself ran the reads through MiXCR, one entry per CDR3 protein. Of 700 or so distinct CDR3 sequences in the sample, 35% to 45% were seen once. The source is a human patient who had a liver transplant. Among the T cells, some may be from the graft donor.

CDR3 DNA sequence: TGTGCCAGCAGACCCTGGACTAGCGGGGCCACAGATACGCAGTATTTT. The encoded protein is CASRPWTSGATDTQYF. The chain employs TRBV28 and TRBJ2-3, with 12 bases identical to TRBD2. Looked up from germline, CDR1 is MDHEN and CDR2 is SYDVKM. The CDR3 is made up of 16 amino acids. V shed 6 bases, J shed 2 bases, and the junction held 6 bases outside the gene matches.